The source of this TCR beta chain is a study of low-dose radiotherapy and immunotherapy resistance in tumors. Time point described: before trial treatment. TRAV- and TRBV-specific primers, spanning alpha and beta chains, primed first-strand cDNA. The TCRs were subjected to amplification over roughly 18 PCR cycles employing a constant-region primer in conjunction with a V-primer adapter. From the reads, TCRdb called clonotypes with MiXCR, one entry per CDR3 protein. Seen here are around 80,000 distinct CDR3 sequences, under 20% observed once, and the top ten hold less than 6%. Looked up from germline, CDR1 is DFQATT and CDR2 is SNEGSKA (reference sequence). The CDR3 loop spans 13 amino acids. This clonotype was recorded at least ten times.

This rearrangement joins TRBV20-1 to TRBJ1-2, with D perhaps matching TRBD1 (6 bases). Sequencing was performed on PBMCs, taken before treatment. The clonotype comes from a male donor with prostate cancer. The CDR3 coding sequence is TGCAGCGCGACTACACCACAGGGTCATGGCTACACCTTC. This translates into CSATTPQGHGYTF.